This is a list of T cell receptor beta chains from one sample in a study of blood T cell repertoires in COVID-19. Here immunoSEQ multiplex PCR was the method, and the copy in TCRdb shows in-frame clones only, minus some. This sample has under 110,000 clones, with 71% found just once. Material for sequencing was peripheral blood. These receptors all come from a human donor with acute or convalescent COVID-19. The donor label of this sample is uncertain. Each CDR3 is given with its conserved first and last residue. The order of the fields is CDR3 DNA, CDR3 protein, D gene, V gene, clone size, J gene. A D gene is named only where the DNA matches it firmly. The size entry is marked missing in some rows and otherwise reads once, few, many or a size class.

cdr3_nt: TGCGCCAGCAGCTATGGACAGGGGGCGCCTAATGAGCAGTTCTTC
cdr3_aa: CASSYGQGAPNEQFF
d_call: TRBD1
v_call: TRBV5-1
clone_size: few
j_call: TRBJ2-1

cdr3_nt: TGTGCCAGCAGCGTCGAGTGGAACACTGAAGCTTTCTTT
cdr3_aa: CASSVEWNTEAFF
d_call: -
v_call: TRBV7-8
clone_size: -
j_call: TRBJ1-1

cdr3_nt: TGTGCCAGCAGCTTACGGGGGGACGGTGAAGCTTTCTTT
cdr3_aa: CASSLRGDGEAFF
d_call: -
v_call: TRBV11-3
clone_size: -
j_call: TRBJ1-1

cdr3_nt: TGTGCCAGCAGGCCACTCCAGGGAAGGAACACTGAAGCTTTCTTT
cdr3_aa: CASRPLQGRNTEAFF
d_call: -
v_call: TRBV28
clone_size: -
j_call: TRBJ1-1

cdr3_nt: TGTGCCAGCAGCTCAACAGGGGGCAGGGGAAACACCATATATTTT
cdr3_aa: CASSSTGGRGNTIYF
d_call: TRBD1
v_call: TRBV11-2
clone_size: -
j_call: TRBJ1-3

cdr3_nt: TGTGCCAGCAGCCGGGGAGTGGGTAATGAAAAACTGTTTTTT
cdr3_aa: CASSRGVGNEKLFF
d_call: -
v_call: TRBV7-2
clone_size: -
j_call: TRBJ1-4

cdr3_nt: TGTGCCAGCAGTTTACAGGGCCACACCGGGGAGCTGTTTTTT
cdr3_aa: CASSLQGHTGELFF
d_call: -
v_call: TRBV2
clone_size: -
j_call: TRBJ2-2

cdr3_nt: TGTGCCAGTAGTATCCCCAGGGGGCGCGGGAACACTGAAGCTTTCTTT
cdr3_aa: CASSIPRGRGNTEAFF
d_call: TRBD1
v_call: TRBV19
clone_size: -
j_call: TRBJ1-1

cdr3_nt: TGCGCCAGCAGCCCCCACGGGTCCCCCTCTGGAAACACCATATATTTT
cdr3_aa: CASSPHGSPSGNTIYF
d_call: -
v_call: TRBV4-1
clone_size: -
j_call: TRBJ1-3

cdr3_nt: TGTGCCAGCTCACCTGGCAGCTCTGGGGCCAACGTCCTGACTTTC
cdr3_aa: CASSPGSSGANVLTF
d_call: -
v_call: TRBV18
clone_size: -
j_call: TRBJ2-6

cdr3_nt: TGTGCCAGCAGTTTCTCAGATACGCAGTATTTT
cdr3_aa: CASSFSDTQYF
d_call: -
v_call: TRBV12-3/TRBV12-4
clone_size: few
j_call: TRBJ2-3

cdr3_nt: TGTGCCAGCAGTTTAGGAGGATATGGAAACACCATATATTTT
cdr3_aa: CASSLGGYGNTIYF
d_call: -
v_call: TRBV28
clone_size: -
j_call: TRBJ1-3

cdr3_nt: TGTGCCAGCAGCGAGGACAGCCTTAACTATGGCTACACCTTC
cdr3_aa: CASSEDSLNYGYTF
d_call: -
v_call: TRBV9
clone_size: -
j_call: TRBJ1-2

cdr3_nt: TGTGCCTGGAGTGCTGGGGCAGGTCAGGGCACTGAAGCTTTCTTT
cdr3_aa: CAWSAGAGQGTEAFF
d_call: -
v_call: TRBV30
clone_size: few
j_call: TRBJ1-1

cdr3_nt: TGTGCCAGCATGCCCGGTAGTCCACCCAATCAGCCCCAGCATTTT
cdr3_aa: CASMPGSPPNQPQHF
d_call: -
v_call: TRBV28
clone_size: -
j_call: TRBJ1-5

cdr3_nt: TGTGCCAGCAGCCCCCCAGGACAGGGAGGGGAGACCCAGTACTTC
cdr3_aa: CASSPPGQGGETQYF
d_call: -
v_call: TRBV5-6
clone_size: -
j_call: TRBJ2-5

cdr3_nt: TGTGCCAGCAGGGGGCCGAACACCGGGGAGCTGTTTTTT
cdr3_aa: CASRGPNTGELFF
d_call: -
v_call: TRBV6-5
clone_size: -
j_call: TRBJ2-2

cdr3_nt: TGTGCCAGCAGCTTTATACAGGGTGGGACCGGGGAGCTGTTTTTT
cdr3_aa: CASSFIQGGTGELFF
d_call: -
v_call: TRBV7-2
clone_size: -
j_call: TRBJ2-2

cdr3_nt: TGTGCCAGCAGTTTGACTAGCGGGGGGACGGTAGATACGCAGTATTTT
cdr3_aa: CASSLTSGGTVDTQYF
d_call: TRBD2
v_call: TRBV28
clone_size: -
j_call: TRBJ2-3

cdr3_nt: TGTGCCAGCAGATTAGTCGGGGGGACTATTGAGCAGTTCTTC
cdr3_aa: CASRLVGGTIEQFF
d_call: TRBD2
v_call: TRBV11-2
clone_size: -
j_call: TRBJ2-1

cdr3_nt: TGTGCCAGTACACCGGGACAGGGGGCAAGTGGCTACACCTTC
cdr3_aa: CASTPGQGASGYTF
d_call: TRBD1
v_call: TRBV19
clone_size: -
j_call: TRBJ1-2

cdr3_nt: TGTGCCAGCAGCCACGGCGGCTCTAACTATGGCTACACCTTC
cdr3_aa: CASSHGGSNYGYTF
d_call: -
v_call: TRBV4-2
clone_size: -
j_call: TRBJ1-2

cdr3_nt: TGTGCCAGCAGTGCCCTCGGACAGGGGGCTAGGCAGCCCCAGCATTTT
cdr3_aa: CASSALGQGARQPQHF
d_call: TRBD1
v_call: TRBV6-1
clone_size: -
j_call: TRBJ1-5

cdr3_nt: TGCGCCAGCAGCCGGGACAGGGGGTACACTGAAGCTTTCTTT
cdr3_aa: CASSRDRGYTEAFF
d_call: TRBD1
v_call: TRBV5-1
clone_size: -
j_call: TRBJ1-1

cdr3_nt: TGTGCCAGCGACCGTCGGGGGGTATCACCCCTCCACTTT
cdr3_aa: CASDRRGVSPLHF
d_call: -
v_call: TRBV13
clone_size: few
j_call: TRBJ1-6

cdr3_nt: TGTGCCAGCAGGACCCTACAGGGCTATGGCTACACCTTC
cdr3_aa: CASRTLQGYGYTF
d_call: -
v_call: TRBV27
clone_size: -
j_call: TRBJ1-2

cdr3_nt: TGTGCCAGCAGTAGGGACAGAAACACCGGGGAGCTGTTTTTT
cdr3_aa: CASSRDRNTGELFF
d_call: TRBD1
v_call: TRBV2
clone_size: -
j_call: TRBJ2-2

cdr3_nt: TGTGCCAGCAGCCCCCGGACAGGGGTGTCCTACGAGCAGTACTTC
cdr3_aa: CASSPRTGVSYEQYF
d_call: TRBD1
v_call: TRBV11-2
clone_size: -
j_call: TRBJ2-7

cdr3_nt: TGTGCCAGCAGTGAAGATGTGGGGGCGAGAGCTAACTATGGCTACACCTTC
cdr3_aa: CASSEDVGARANYGYTF
d_call: -
v_call: TRBV6-1
clone_size: -
j_call: TRBJ1-2

cdr3_nt: TGCGCCAGCAGCCCAGCTAAGGACTGGAACACTGAAGCTTTCTTT
cdr3_aa: CASSPAKDWNTEAFF
d_call: -
v_call: TRBV5-1
clone_size: -
j_call: TRBJ1-1

cdr3_nt: TGCGCCAGCAGCTTCGGGAGGATCGGGGAGCTGTTTTTT
cdr3_aa: CASSFGRIGELFF
d_call: TRBD2
v_call: TRBV5-1
clone_size: -
j_call: TRBJ2-2

cdr3_nt: TGTGCCAGCAGTCGGAGGGTGGCGAACACTGAAGCTTTCTTT
cdr3_aa: CASSRRVANTEAFF
d_call: -
v_call: TRBV6-5
clone_size: once
j_call: TRBJ1-1

cdr3_nt: TGTGCCATCAGTGAGCATTCAGGGGGCATTAGCAATCAGCCCCAGCATTTT
cdr3_aa: CAISEHSGGISNQPQHF
d_call: TRBD1
v_call: TRBV10-3
clone_size: -
j_call: TRBJ1-5

cdr3_nt: TGTGCCAGCACCAAAGAAGGGGTATCGACCCAGTACTTC
cdr3_aa: CASTKEGVSTQYF
d_call: -
v_call: TRBV2
clone_size: -
j_call: TRBJ2-5

cdr3_nt: TGTGCCATCAGGGGACAGGGACATAGCAATCAGCCCCAGCATTTT
cdr3_aa: CAIRGQGHSNQPQHF
d_call: TRBD1
v_call: TRBV10-3
clone_size: few
j_call: TRBJ1-5

cdr3_nt: TGTGCCAGCAGTCCACAGGGGGTGGCGAACACTGAAGCTTTCTTT
cdr3_aa: CASSPQGVANTEAFF
d_call: TRBD1
v_call: TRBV6-5
clone_size: -
j_call: TRBJ1-1

cdr3_nt: TGTGCCAGCAGTTCCCGGGGGGGGGCAACAGATACGCAGTATTTT
cdr3_aa: CASSSRGGATDTQYF
d_call: TRBD2
v_call: TRBV6-6
clone_size: -
j_call: TRBJ2-3

cdr3_nt: TGTGCCATCAGTAAGAAACTGGACAGCGCGATTAACTATGGCTACACCTTC
cdr3_aa: CAISKKLDSAINYGYTF
d_call: -
v_call: TRBV10-3
clone_size: -
j_call: TRBJ1-2

cdr3_nt: TGTGCCAGTAGAGTGGGACAGGGAAATGGCTACACCTTC
cdr3_aa: CASRVGQGNGYTF
d_call: TRBD1
v_call: TRBV19
clone_size: few
j_call: TRBJ1-2

cdr3_nt: TGTGCCTGGAGTGACGGACTAGCGGGGGACACAGATACGCAGTATTTT
cdr3_aa: CAWSDGLAGDTDTQYF
d_call: TRBD2
v_call: TRBV30
clone_size: -
j_call: TRBJ2-3

cdr3_nt: TGCAGCGTTGCCGGGGATGGCTACACCTTC
cdr3_aa: CSVAGDGYTF
d_call: -
v_call: TRBV29-1
clone_size: -
j_call: TRBJ1-2

cdr3_nt: TGTGCCAGCAGCTCGATCGACAGGGGTACTAACTATGGCTACACCTTC
cdr3_aa: CASSSIDRGTNYGYTF
d_call: TRBD1
v_call: TRBV5-8
clone_size: -
j_call: TRBJ1-2

cdr3_nt: TGTGCCAGCAGTCCGGGGGTCGGAAGTACTGAAGCTTTCTTT
cdr3_aa: CASSPGVGSTEAFF
d_call: -
v_call: TRBV25-1
clone_size: few
j_call: TRBJ1-1

cdr3_nt: TGCGCCAGCACGAGGGGGGGTGGCACAGATACGCAGTATTTT
cdr3_aa: CASTRGGGTDTQYF
d_call: -
v_call: TRBV5-1
clone_size: -
j_call: TRBJ2-3

cdr3_nt: TGTGCCAGCAGTTACGGGGCGATAAGCACAGATACGCAGTATTTT
cdr3_aa: CASSYGAISTDTQYF
d_call: -
v_call: TRBV6-5
clone_size: -
j_call: TRBJ2-3

cdr3_nt: TGTGCCAGCAGCGAAACAGGGGCCTCGGAAGCTTTCTTT
cdr3_aa: CASSETGASEAFF
d_call: TRBD1
v_call: TRBV27
clone_size: -
j_call: TRBJ1-1

cdr3_nt: TGTGCCAGCAGCGTCACACTAGCGGGGGGGCCAGAGACCCAGTACTTC
cdr3_aa: CASSVTLAGGPETQYF
d_call: TRBD2
v_call: TRBV7-7
clone_size: -
j_call: TRBJ2-5

cdr3_nt: TGTGCCAGCATAGGGAGACAGGGTAATTCACCCCTCCACTTT
cdr3_aa: CASIGRQGNSPLHF
d_call: TRBD1
v_call: TRBV2
clone_size: -
j_call: TRBJ1-6

cdr3_nt: TGTGCCAGCAGCTTAGCGAGCTCCTATAATTCACCCCTCCACTTT
cdr3_aa: CASSLASSYNSPLHF
d_call: -
v_call: TRBV7-2
clone_size: -
j_call: TRBJ1-6

cdr3_nt: TGTGCCAGCAGCCAATGGGGACAGCTAGCTAACTATGGCTACACCTTC
cdr3_aa: CASSQWGQLANYGYTF
d_call: TRBD1
v_call: TRBV3-1/TRBV3-2
clone_size: many
j_call: TRBJ1-2

cdr3_nt: TGCGCCAGCAGGGTCCCGCAGGGAGGTCACTCCTATAATTCACCCCTCCACTTT
cdr3_aa: CASRVPQGGHSYNSPLHF
d_call: -
v_call: TRBV10-1
clone_size: -
j_call: TRBJ1-6

cdr3_nt: TGTGCCAGCAGCCAAGTTACCGCGGGGAGTGGGGAGCAGTACTTC
cdr3_aa: CASSQVTAGSGEQYF
d_call: -
v_call: TRBV14
clone_size: -
j_call: TRBJ2-7

cdr3_nt: TGTGCCAGCTCACCGGACAGGTACACTGAAGCTTTCTTT
cdr3_aa: CASSPDRYTEAFF
d_call: TRBD1
v_call: TRBV18
clone_size: -
j_call: TRBJ1-1

cdr3_nt: TGTGCCAGCAGTGAATCAGGGACAGGGAAGGTTCTTGGCACTGAAGCTTTCTTT
cdr3_aa: CASSESGTGKVLGTEAFF
d_call: TRBD1
v_call: TRBV25-1
clone_size: few
j_call: TRBJ1-1

cdr3_nt: TGTGCCAGCAGTGAATATACGGCGGGGGAATCCTACGAGCAGTACTTC
cdr3_aa: CASSEYTAGESYEQYF
d_call: TRBD2
v_call: TRBV25-1
clone_size: few
j_call: TRBJ2-7

cdr3_nt: TGTGCCAGCATGCCCCTGGGGGCCGGAGCTTTCTTT
cdr3_aa: CASMPLGAGAFF
d_call: -
v_call: TRBV28
clone_size: -
j_call: TRBJ1-1

cdr3_nt: TGTGCCTGTCCTAAGCGGGGGGGCGGAGATACGCAGTATTTT
cdr3_aa: CACPKRGGGDTQYF
d_call: TRBD2
v_call: TRBV30
clone_size: -
j_call: TRBJ2-3

cdr3_nt: TGTGCCAGCAGCCCCCGACAGGGGCCAAATGAAAAACTGTTTTTT
cdr3_aa: CASSPRQGPNEKLFF
d_call: TRBD1
v_call: TRBV13
clone_size: once
j_call: TRBJ1-4